This T cell receptor (beta chain) stems from a study of cytotoxic CD8 clonotypes in ibrutinib-treated CLL listed by TCRdb under 2021. With respect to the entire study: The cohort had about a dozen relapsed/refractory and 15 treatment-naive patients; around 17 were IGHV unmutated. All remission and progressive disease samples were collected while patients were still receiving ibrutinib. On average, each sample yielded some 250,000 productive templates and 94,082 productive rearrangements. Response samples were taken after a median of around 13 months on treatment, ranging from about 6 to 36 months. Cryopreserved peripheral blood mononuclear cells were collected at three points: before therapy, at response, and at either sustained remission or disease progression. Of the roughly 86 people in the trial, approximately 26 had longitudinal samples available. Partial responses were observed in about 25 patients and complete responses in 2; after a median follow-up of around 64 months, remission was maintained in about 15 patients and progression was observed in roughly twelve. What the authors observed across the whole study: Clonality increased at ibrutinib response, stayed stable in sustained remission, and fell back toward baseline at progression. Sampling times were not matched between patients in sustained remission and patients whose disease was progressing, and lymph node repertoires were not examined. Public clonotypes were rare and either shrank or stayed stable during treatment, and the rise in clonality at ibrutinib response reflected expansion of private clonotypes. At baseline, clonality was higher than in age-matched healthy donors and showed a strong correlation with circulating CD8+ T-cell counts.

In the paper's terms, the time point label means: approximately eleven months on ibrutinib. Roughly 2 micrograms of genomic DNA were extracted from cryopreserved PBMCs for TCR beta library preparation. High-throughput TCR beta sequencing was performed on longitudinal blood samples from CLL patients receiving ibrutinib monotherapy. Patients were enrolled in a phase 2 open-label single-center ibrutinib monotherapy trial. A MiSeq instrument was used for deep resolution sequencing, which targeted depths ranging from 1 in 1 million up to 1 in 200,000 T cells, with coverage averaging 10x for each clonotype. TCR beta libraries were generated with the immunoSEQ hsTCRB Kit. The study's processing was this. The data were analyzed with ImmunoSEQ Analyzer and ImmunoSEQ Data Assistant, and V, D and J gene assignments followed IMGT definitions. Clonality, with values ranging from 0 to 1, was calculated as one minus the normalized Shannon entropy of productive rearrangement frequencies. Only overrepresented clonotypes making up at least 0.05% of the repertoire of each patient were included in the public clonotype analysis. Fewer than 15 repertoires from age-matched healthy donors, obtained from immuneACCESS, served as clonality controls. Entries here come from immuneACCESS through TCRdb and include only in-frame sequences with V and J called. Some clones fail to appear in such tables; in the studies checked, an unresolved V gene covers under half of the shortfall, and the cause of the remainder is unknown. V, J and clone size reflect that table, while D and trimming were determined from the DNA. For this sample there are about 200,000 clones; more than 75% appear just once. The ten largest account for over 10% of the sample.

As to this clone: Its antigen has not been determined. Per-base qualities were not stored, and no clone one base away is much larger.

Taken from cysteine to phenylalanine, the CDR3 has 15 residues. CDR3 DNA is the only sequence kept; it has 45 bases, read in frame from the first base. At the junction V is shortened by 2 bases and J by 3 bases; bases outside the gene matches: 2. CDR1 and CDR2 were assigned from the germline V gene as SGDLS and YYNGEE. The receptor comes from a human donor with chronic lymphocytic leukemia. This sequence uses TRBV9 and TRBJ2-7; TRBD2 lines up with 13 middle nucleotides. The specimen was PBMCs, collected after 12 months of ibrutinib treatment. The bases are TGTGCCAGCAGCGTCGGACTAGCGGGGGACTACGAGCAGTACTTC. Its translation is CASSVGLAGDYEQYF.